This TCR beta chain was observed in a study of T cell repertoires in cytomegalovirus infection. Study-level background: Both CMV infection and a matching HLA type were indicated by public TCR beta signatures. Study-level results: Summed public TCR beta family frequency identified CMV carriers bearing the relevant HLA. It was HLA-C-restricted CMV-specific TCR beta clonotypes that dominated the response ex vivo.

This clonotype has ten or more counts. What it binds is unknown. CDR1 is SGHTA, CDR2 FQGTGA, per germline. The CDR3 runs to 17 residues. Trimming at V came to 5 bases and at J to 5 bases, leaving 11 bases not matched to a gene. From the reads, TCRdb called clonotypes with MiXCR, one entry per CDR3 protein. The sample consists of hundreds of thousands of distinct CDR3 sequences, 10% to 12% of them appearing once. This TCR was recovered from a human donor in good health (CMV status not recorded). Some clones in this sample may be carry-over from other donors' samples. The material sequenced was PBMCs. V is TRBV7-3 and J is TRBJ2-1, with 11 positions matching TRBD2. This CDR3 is CASSTISSGRINNEQFF. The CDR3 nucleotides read TGTGCCAGCAGCACCATCTCTAGCGGGAGGATTAACAATGAGCAGTTCTTC.